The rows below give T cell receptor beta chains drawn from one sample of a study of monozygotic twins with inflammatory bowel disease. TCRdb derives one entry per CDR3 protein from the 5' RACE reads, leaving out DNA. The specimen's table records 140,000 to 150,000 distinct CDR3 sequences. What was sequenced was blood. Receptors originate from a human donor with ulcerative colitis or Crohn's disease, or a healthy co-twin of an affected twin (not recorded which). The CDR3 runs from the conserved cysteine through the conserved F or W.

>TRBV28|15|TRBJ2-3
CASSLTSGRVDTQYF
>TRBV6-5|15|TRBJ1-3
CASSLTVSSGNTIYF
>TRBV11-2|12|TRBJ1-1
CASSLLGPEAFF
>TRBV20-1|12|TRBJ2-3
CSARMTSGLSYF
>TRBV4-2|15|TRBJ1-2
CASSRRAEVNYGYTF
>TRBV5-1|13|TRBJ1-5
CASSLEGVQPQHF
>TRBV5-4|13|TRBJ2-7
CASSPVRGDEQYF
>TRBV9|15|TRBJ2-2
CASSVLGGNTGELFF
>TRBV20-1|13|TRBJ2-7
CSASSGASYEQYF
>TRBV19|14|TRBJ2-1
CASSIREGRNEQFF
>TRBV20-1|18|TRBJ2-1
CSARDRPGLGGVGNEQFF
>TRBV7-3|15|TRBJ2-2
CASSLIPVNTGELFF
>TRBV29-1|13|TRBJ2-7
CSVLQGTFGEQYF
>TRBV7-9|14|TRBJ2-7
CASSQDSYGDEQYF
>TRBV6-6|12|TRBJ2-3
CASSHTREGQYF
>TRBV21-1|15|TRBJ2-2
CASSKGLIASGELFF